This T cell receptor (beta chain) was captured in a study of T cells in Graves' hyperthyroidism and ophthalmopathy. This clonotype was seen ten or more times. Its antigen is currently unknown. V was clipped by 9 bases and J by 4 bases, with 10 bases between them. The CDR3 has 11 amino acids. Germline CDR1 MNHNS, CDR2 SASEGT. Study-wide results and limits: Within blood appeared most thyroid clonotypes that had expanded above 0.001. Using 13 V-J features, a model discriminated ophthalmopathy from stable hyperthyroidism.

Amplification targeted TCR beta CDR3 regions from RNA transcripts. Researchers ran a first-round RT-PCR on the TCR CDR3 using the HTBI primer set. TCRdb re-analysed the multiplex PCR reads in MiXCR, keeping a single row per CDR3 protein. The sample includes about 640,000 distinct CDR3 sequences, 20% to 25% of them seen just once. The chain has TRBV6-1 and TRBJ2-7, with D possibly matching TRBD1 (5 bases). What was sequenced was blood. The receptor comes from a man aged 25 to 40 with Graves' ophthalmopathy. The CDR3 sequence: CASTDRYEQYF. The CDR3 DNA follows: TGTGCCAGTACAGACAGATACGAGCAGTACTTC.